A selection of T cell receptor beta chains follows, all from one sample in a study of sequential checkpoint blockade in melanoma. Sequenced by immunoSEQ multiplex PCR; TCRdb stores in-frame clones only, minus some. The sample records under 8,000 clones, 75% to 85% being singletons. The source material was CD8+ T cells sorted from blood (inferred from file names), sampled from a patient given nivolumab and ipilimumab in sequence. These receptors came from a human donor with melanoma. The CDR3 runs from the conserved cysteine through the conserved F or W. Each record gives: CDR3 DNA, CDR3 protein, clone size, J gene, V gene, D gene. The D gene is left open where the match is weak. Not all rows give a size; the values are once, few, many and, for expanded clones, a class.

TGTGCCAGCATCAAGCCCGTCAGGGGCGGGGAGCTGTTTTTT | CASIKPVRGGELFF | NA | TRBJ2-2 | TRBV11-2 | NA
TGTGCCTGGAGTGTTCCGGGACTAGCGGTTTATGGAACTTACGAGCAGTACTTC | CAWSVPGLAVYGTYEQYF | NA | TRBJ2-7 | TRBV30 | TRBD2
TGTGCCATCAGTGGGGGGATGGACAGGCGGGAGGGCCCGTTCTTC | CAISGGMDRREGPFF | NA | TRBJ2-1 | TRBV10-3 | TRBD2
TGTGCCAGTATCGGGACTAGCGGGATGAGCTCCTACAATGAGCAGTTCTTC | CASIGTSGMSSYNEQFF | NA | TRBJ2-1 | TRBV19 | TRBD2
TGTGCCAGCAGCTCTTCGAACACCGGGGAGCTGTTTTTT | CASSSSNTGELFF | NA | TRBJ2-2 | TRBV7-9 | NA
TGTGCCAGCAGTAGCAGCGGGTTGGAGACCCAGTACTTC | CASSSSGLETQYF | NA | TRBJ2-5 | TRBV6-5 | NA
TGTGCCAGCAGTTCCCTAGCGAATCGCGACAATGAGCAGTTCTTC | CASSSLANRDNEQFF | NA | TRBJ2-1 | TRBV28 | NA
TGTGCCAGCAGTGAAGGGGAGGGAGATCCCTACAATGAGCAGTTCTTC | CASSEGEGDPYNEQFF | few | TRBJ2-1 | TRBV6-1 | TRBD2
TGTGCCAGCAGCTGGACTAGCGGGAGGGTCTACAATGAGCAGTTCTTC | CASSWTSGRVYNEQFF | NA | TRBJ2-1 | TRBV7-2 | TRBD2
TGCGCCAGCAGCCAAGATAGGCTAGCGGGAAAGTTCTTC | CASSQDRLAGKFF | NA | TRBJ2-1 | TRBV4-3 | TRBD2
TGTGCCAGCAGCTGGGGGGGGACAGGGGGTTCACCCCTCCACTTT | CASSWGGTGGSPLHF | NA | TRBJ1-6 | TRBV5-4 | TRBD1
TGTGCCAGCAGTCTCAGGGGGCAAGAGACCCAGTACTTC | CASSLRGQETQYF | NA | TRBJ2-5 | TRBV6-5 | TRBD1
TGCGCCAGCAGACTAGGCAATGAGCAGTTCTTC | CASRLGNEQFF | NA | TRBJ2-1 | TRBV10-2 | NA
TGTGCCAGCAGCAGACTAGCGGGAACTTACAATGAGCAGTTCTTC | CASSRLAGTYNEQFF | NA | TRBJ2-1 | TRBV9 | TRBD2
TGTGCCAGCAGCTTGATAGCGGGAGGCGGGGAGCTGTTTTTT | CASSLIAGGGELFF | NA | TRBJ2-2 | TRBV5-4 | TRBD2
TGTGCCAGCAGCGCGCTAGCGGGATCTCGCTACAATGAGCAGTTCTTC | CASSALAGSRYNEQFF | NA | TRBJ2-1 | TRBV5-6 | TRBD2
TGCGCCAGCAGCTTGGCCGAGGCCCCGCGGAGGTACAATGAGCAGTTCTTC | CASSLAEAPRRYNEQFF | once | TRBJ2-1 | TRBV5-1 | NA
TGTGCCAGCAGCCAACTCACAGGGGAGCAGCGGCAAGAGACCCAGTACTTC | CASSQLTGEQRQETQYF | NA | TRBJ2-5 | TRBV14 | TRBD1
TGTGCCAGCAACGCCTTAGCGGGAGGCCAACAAACCTACGAGCAGTACTTC | CASNALAGGQQTYEQYF | NA | TRBJ2-7 | TRBV7-3 | TRBD2
TGTGCCAGCAGCCCGCGGACAGGGCACTCCTACGAGCAGTACTTC | CASSPRTGHSYEQYF | NA | TRBJ2-7 | TRBV7-9 | TRBD1
TGTGCCAGCAGCTTAGGACAGGGGTATAGCAATCAGCCCCAGCATTTT | CASSLGQGYSNQPQHF | NA | TRBJ1-5 | TRBV7-8 | TRBD1
TGTGCCAGCAGCATTAGCGGGCCCTACTCCTACAATGAGCAGTTCTTC | CASSISGPYSYNEQFF | NA | TRBJ2-1 | TRBV7-2 | TRBD2
TGTGCCAGCAGCGAGGGGTCTGGGGACACCATATATTTT | CASSEGSGDTIYF | NA | TRBJ1-3 | TRBV9 | NA
TGTGCCAGCAGTTTATTTGACAGGGGCAATGAGCAGTTCTTC | CASSLFDRGNEQFF | NA | TRBJ2-1 | TRBV27 | TRBD1
TGTGCCAGCAGTGAATCGTACAGGGCCCCCCCCGAGCAGTACTTC | CASSESYRAPPEQYF | NA | TRBJ2-7 | TRBV25-1 | NA
TGTGCCAGTAGTTCGGCAGCTGAGGACACTGAAGCTTTCTTT | CASSSAAEDTEAFF | NA | TRBJ1-1 | TRBV19 | NA
TGCGCCAGCAGCCAAGGGTGGGGGGGCAGTCAGCCCCAGCATTTT | CASSQGWGGSQPQHF | NA | TRBJ1-5 | TRBV4-1 | NA
TGTGCCAGCAGGCTAGCGACGAATGAGCAGTTCTTC | CASRLATNEQFF | NA | TRBJ2-1 | TRBV6-1 | NA
TGCGCCAGCAGCTCGGGACTAGCGGATTACAATGAGCAGTTCTTC | CASSSGLADYNEQFF | NA | TRBJ2-1 | TRBV5-1 | TRBD2
TGTGCCAGCTCACCAGGGACTAGCGGAGTCTCAGATACGCAGTATTTT | CASSPGTSGVSDTQYF | few | TRBJ2-3 | TRBV18 | TRBD2
TGTGCCAGCAGCCAATACACCGGGTCCGCCTCCTACGAGCAGTACTTC | CASSQYTGSASYEQYF | NA | TRBJ2-7 | TRBV4-2 | NA
TGTGCCAGCAGCTCCCCTCGACTGGGAGAACGGTACAATGAGCAGTTCTTC | CASSSPRLGERYNEQFF | NA | TRBJ2-1 | TRBV7-9 | NA